This T cell receptor beta chain was obtained from a study of T-cell memory formation after mild COVID-19. General study findings and limits: CD4/CD8 balance characterized clones contracting day 15 to 85, and CD4+ skew characterized later expanders.

In TCRdb, the 5' RACE reads were re-called with MiXCR into one record per CDR3 protein. The data contain about 190,000 distinct CDR3 sequences, over 20% of them singletons. In regard to this clonotype: Its specificity is unknown.

The CDR3 loop spans 17 amino acids. CDR1 is DFQATT, CDR2 SNEGSKA, per germline (reference sequence). Trimming left V 0 bases short and J 3 bases short, with 18 bases between. The TCR comes from an adult woman who had mild COVID-19 (a few samples of this study predate the infection). Cell type and time point are not known. This chain joins TRBV20-1 and TRBJ2-1; no reliable D call. The source material was PBMCs or a T cell subset sorted from them (not recorded which). CDR3 nucleotides: TGCAGTGCTAGAGACCCCTCGGACGCGCACGTCTACAATGAGCAGTTCTTC. Protein sequence: CSARDPSDAHVYNEQFF.